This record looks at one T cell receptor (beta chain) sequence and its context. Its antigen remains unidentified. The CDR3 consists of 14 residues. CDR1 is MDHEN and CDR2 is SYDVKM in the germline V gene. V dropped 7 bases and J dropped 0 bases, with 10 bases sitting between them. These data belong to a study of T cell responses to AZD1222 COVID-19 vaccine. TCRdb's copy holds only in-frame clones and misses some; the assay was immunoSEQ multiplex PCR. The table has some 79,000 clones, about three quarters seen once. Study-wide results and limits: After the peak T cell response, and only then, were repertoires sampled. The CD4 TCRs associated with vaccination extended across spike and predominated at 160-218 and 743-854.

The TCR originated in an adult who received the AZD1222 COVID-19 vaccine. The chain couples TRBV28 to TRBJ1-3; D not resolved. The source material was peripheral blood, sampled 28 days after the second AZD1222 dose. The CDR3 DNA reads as TGTGCCAGCATCCCGGGGTTCTCTGGAAACACCATATATTTT. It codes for CASIPGFSGNTIYF.